This is a list of T cell receptor beta chains from one sample in a study of blood T cell repertoires in COVID-19. Data came from immunoSEQ multiplex PCR; TCRdb stores just in-frame clones and leaves some out. The table includes approximately 170,000 clones, less than 90% detected once. The specimen was peripheral blood. The receptors shown here come from a woman aged 60 to 75 with COVID-19, enrolled during active disease. The CDR3 runs from the conserved cysteine through the conserved F or W. Fields, in order: J gene, clone size, V gene, D gene, CDR3 protein, CDR3 DNA. D genes are given only for firm matches. Some rows have no size entry. The others give once, few or many, or a class for an expanded clone.

j_gene: TRBJ1-2
abundance: .
v_gene: TRBV28
d_gene: .
CDR3aa: CASRRPGTSYGYTF
CDR3nt: TGTGCCAGCAGGAGGCCCGGGACATCCTATGGCTACACCTTC

j_gene: TRBJ2-7
abundance: once
v_gene: TRBV6-2/TRBV6-3
d_gene: .
CDR3aa: CASSYSRRAYEQYF
CDR3nt: TGTGCCAGCAGTTACTCGAGGCGCGCCTACGAGCAGTACTTC

j_gene: TRBJ1-6
abundance: .
v_gene: TRBV5-1
d_gene: TRBD1
CDR3aa: CASGWDRASPLHF
CDR3nt: TGCGCCAGCGGATGGGACAGGGCTTCACCCCTCCACTTT

j_gene: TRBJ2-3
abundance: .
v_gene: TRBV19
d_gene: TRBD1
CDR3aa: CASSRGDREDGTQYF
CDR3nt: TGTGCCAGCAGTCGGGGGGACAGGGAGGATGGTACGCAGTATTTT

j_gene: TRBJ2-1
abundance: .
v_gene: TRBV3-1/TRBV3-2
d_gene: TRBD2
CDR3aa: CASSPLAQTYNEQFF
CDR3nt: TGTGCCAGCAGCCCACTAGCGCAGACCTACAATGAGCAGTTCTTC

j_gene: TRBJ2-7
abundance: .
v_gene: TRBV18
d_gene: .
CDR3aa: CASSLDGNYEQYF
CDR3nt: TGTGCCAGCTCATTGGACGGGAACTACGAGCAGTACTTC

j_gene: TRBJ1-1
abundance: .
v_gene: TRBV10-3
d_gene: TRBD1
CDR3aa: CAIRLRQGADPNTEAFF
CDR3nt: TGTGCCATCAGACTGAGACAGGGGGCTGACCCGAACACTGAAGCTTTCTTT

j_gene: TRBJ2-2
abundance: .
v_gene: TRBV30
d_gene: .
CDR3aa: CAWSVSGLTRELFF
CDR3nt: TGTGCCTGGAGTGTATCAGGGTTAACCCGGGAGCTGTTTTTT

j_gene: TRBJ2-7
abundance: .
v_gene: TRBV19
d_gene: TRBD2
CDR3aa: CASSAGEHYEQYF
CDR3nt: TGTGCCAGTAGCGCGGGGGAACACTACGAGCAGTACTTC

j_gene: TRBJ2-1
abundance: .
v_gene: TRBV6-5
d_gene: TRBD1
CDR3aa: CASRDRGNEQFF
CDR3nt: TGTGCCAGCAGGGACAGGGGGAATGAGCAGTTCTTC

j_gene: TRBJ2-1
abundance: once
v_gene: TRBV5-8
d_gene: TRBD2
CDR3aa: CASSSRTSGYNEQFF
CDR3nt: TGTGCCAGCAGCTCAAGGACTAGCGGTTACAATGAGCAGTTCTTC

j_gene: TRBJ1-3
abundance: .
v_gene: TRBV23-1
d_gene: TRBD1
CDR3aa: CASSLRDRAGNTIYF
CDR3nt: TGCGCCAGCAGCCTCCGGGACAGGGCTGGAAACACCATATATTTT

j_gene: TRBJ2-5
abundance: .
v_gene: TRBV10-2
d_gene: .
CDR3aa: CATSLRETQYF
CDR3nt: TGCGCCACCTCCCTCCGGGAGACCCAGTACTTC

j_gene: TRBJ1-1
abundance: few
v_gene: TRBV5-6
d_gene: TRBD1
CDR3aa: CASSFGQGDTEAFF
CDR3nt: TGTGCCAGCAGCTTTGGACAGGGGGACACTGAAGCTTTCTTT

j_gene: TRBJ1-1
abundance: .
v_gene: TRBV5-5
d_gene: .
CDR3aa: CASSSLGQMNTEAFF
CDR3nt: TGTGCCAGCAGCTCCTTAGGACAGATGAACACTGAAGCTTTCTTT

j_gene: TRBJ2-7
abundance: .
v_gene: TRBV4-1
d_gene: TRBD1
CDR3aa: CASSPNRGVSYEQYF
CDR3nt: TGCGCCAGCAGCCCGAACAGGGGCGTGTCCTACGAGCAGTACTTC

j_gene: TRBJ2-5
abundance: .
v_gene: TRBV4-2
d_gene: .
CDR3aa: CASSPEVRGPETQYF
CDR3nt: TGTGCCAGCAGCCCAGAGGTCAGGGGCCCTGAGACCCAGTACTTC

j_gene: TRBJ1-1
abundance: .
v_gene: TRBV7-9
d_gene: TRBD1
CDR3aa: CASSLAVGTGNTEAFF
CDR3nt: TGTGCCAGCAGCTTAGCCGTCGGGACAGGAAACACTGAAGCTTTCTTT

j_gene: TRBJ1-5
abundance: .
v_gene: TRBV6-1
d_gene: .
CDR3aa: CASSDQSAWGVNQPQHF
CDR3nt: TGTGCCAGCAGTGATCAATCCGCCTGGGGAGTCAATCAGCCCCAGCATTTT

j_gene: TRBJ2-7
abundance: .
v_gene: TRBV10-1
d_gene: TRBD2
CDR3aa: CASSPSGNFYEQYF
CDR3nt: TGCGCCAGCAGTCCTAGCGGGAATTTCTACGAGCAGTACTTC

j_gene: TRBJ1-1
abundance: .
v_gene: TRBV6-5
d_gene: .
CDR3aa: CASSRMNTEAFF
CDR3nt: TGTGCCAGCAGCAGAATGAACACTGAAGCTTTCTTT

j_gene: TRBJ1-2
abundance: few
v_gene: TRBV6-5
d_gene: .
CDR3aa: CASSYRQLYGYTF
CDR3nt: TGTGCCAGCAGTTATCGACAGCTCTATGGCTACACCTTC

j_gene: TRBJ2-3
abundance: .
v_gene: TRBV24-1
d_gene: .
CDR3aa: CATSDLGGGTDTQYF
CDR3nt: TGTGCCACCAGTGATTTAGGGGGTGGGACAGATACGCAGTATTTT

j_gene: TRBJ2-2
abundance: .
v_gene: TRBV30
d_gene: .
CDR3aa: CAWNLQGGAGELFF
CDR3nt: TGTGCCTGGAATCTACAGGGGGGGGCCGGGGAGCTGTTTTTT

j_gene: TRBJ2-5
abundance: .
v_gene: TRBV19
d_gene: TRBD1
CDR3aa: CASSMRTGEVETQYF
CDR3nt: TGTGCCAGTAGTATGAGGACAGGGGAAGTGGAGACCCAGTACTTC

j_gene: TRBJ2-4
abundance: .
v_gene: TRBV6-2/TRBV6-3
d_gene: TRBD1
CDR3aa: CASSKPTGEPIQYF
CDR3nt: TGTGCCAGCAGCAAACCGACAGGGGAACCCATTCAGTACTTC

j_gene: TRBJ2-1
abundance: .
v_gene: TRBV6-5
d_gene: TRBD2
CDR3aa: CASSYRLAGRTEQFF
CDR3nt: TGTGCCAGCAGTTACAGACTAGCGGGAAGAACTGAGCAGTTCTTC

j_gene: TRBJ2-7
abundance: .
v_gene: TRBV28
d_gene: TRBD2
CDR3aa: CASSLKRTRTYEQYF
CDR3nt: TGTGCCAGCAGTCTCAAGAGGACTAGGACCTACGAGCAGTACTTC

j_gene: TRBJ2-1
abundance: .
v_gene: TRBV27
d_gene: TRBD2
CDR3aa: CASSKIAGWDNEQFF
CDR3nt: TGTGCCAGCAGTAAGATAGCGGGATGGGACAATGAGCAGTTCTTC

j_gene: TRBJ1-4
abundance: .
v_gene: TRBV12-3/TRBV12-4
d_gene: .
CDR3aa: CASSPEMREKLFF
CDR3nt: TGTGCCAGCAGCCCGGAGATGAGGGAAAAACTGTTTTTT

j_gene: TRBJ1-2
abundance: .
v_gene: TRBV6-4
d_gene: .
CDR3aa: CASRERDIEANYGYTF
CDR3nt: TGTGCCAGCAGGGAAAGAGACATCGAAGCTAACTATGGCTACACCTTC

j_gene: TRBJ2-6
abundance: .
v_gene: TRBV7-2
d_gene: .
CDR3aa: CASSLKGAGANVLTF
CDR3nt: TGTGCCAGCAGCTTGAAAGGGGCTGGGGCCAACGTCCTGACTTTC

j_gene: TRBJ1-4
abundance: .
v_gene: TRBV19
d_gene: TRBD1
CDR3aa: CASSLGTDSEKLFF
CDR3nt: TGTGCCAGTAGTCTAGGGACAGATAGTGAAAAACTGTTTTTT

j_gene: TRBJ2-1
abundance: .
v_gene: TRBV5-6
d_gene: .
CDR3aa: CASSLGDRGLAEGNEQFF
CDR3nt: TGTGCCAGCAGCTTGGGTGACAGGGGCCTAGCGGAGGGCAATGAGCAGTTCTTC

j_gene: TRBJ2-7
abundance: .
v_gene: TRBV12-1
d_gene: .
CDR3aa: CASSYSHEQYF
CDR3nt: TGTGCCAGCAGCTACAGCCACGAGCAGTACTTC

j_gene: TRBJ2-3
abundance: once
v_gene: TRBV4-1
d_gene: TRBD2
CDR3aa: CASSQRVAGDTQYF
CDR3nt: TGCGCCAGCAGCCAGAGGGTAGCGGGAGATACGCAGTATTTT

j_gene: TRBJ1-2
abundance: .
v_gene: TRBV30
d_gene: .
CDR3aa: CAWRGGRVIYGYTF
CDR3nt: TGTGCCTGGAGGGGAGGCAGGGTGATCTATGGCTACACCTTC

j_gene: TRBJ2-7
abundance: .
v_gene: TRBV19
d_gene: TRBD2
CDR3aa: CASRPSAAGGGEQYF
CDR3nt: TGTGCCAGTAGACCCAGCGCCGCGGGGGGAGGCGAGCAGTACTTC

j_gene: TRBJ2-1
abundance: .
v_gene: TRBV19
d_gene: .
CDR3aa: CASSMTGGVNEQFF
CDR3nt: TGTGCCAGTAGTATGACAGGTGGGGTAAATGAGCAGTTCTTC

j_gene: TRBJ1-5
abundance: .
v_gene: TRBV4-2
d_gene: TRBD1
CDR3aa: CASSQGNRDRGRQPQHF
CDR3nt: TGTGCCAGCAGCCAGGGGAACCGGGACAGGGGGCGTCAGCCCCAGCATTTT

j_gene: TRBJ2-3
abundance: .
v_gene: TRBV7-9
d_gene: TRBD1
CDR3aa: CASRGVGTGLTDTQYF
CDR3nt: TGTGCCAGCAGGGGGGTGGGGACAGGGTTGACAGATACGCAGTATTTT

j_gene: TRBJ2-5
abundance: .
v_gene: TRBV11-3
d_gene: TRBD1
CDR3aa: CASSSGRGTGGYETQYF
CDR3nt: TGTGCCAGCAGCTCCGGAAGGGGGACAGGGGGGTACGAGACCCAGTACTTC